These 5 T cell receptor beta chains were sequenced from one sample in a study of cytomegalovirus exposure and HLA in healthy donors. Vbeta (60) and Jbeta (13) primers were used in the PCR. Profiled with immunoSEQ multiplex PCR; TCRdb holds only in-frame clones, not every one. The data hold roughly 160,000 clones, with 80% to 85% observed a single time. Sequenced input: PBMCs. These receptor sequences come from a boy younger than 10 in good health and CMV-seronegative.

This chain joins TRBV15 and TRBJ2-7; tentative D call: TRBD2 (5 bases). This CDR3 contains 12 residues. CDR1 and CDR2 (germline): LNHNV, YYDKDF (reference sequence). V lost 8 bases to trimming and J lost 3 bases, with 11 bases between them. CDR3 DNA sequence: TGTGCCACCCGAGGGCTTGGCTACGAGCAGTACGTC. Encoded protein: CATRGLGYEQYV.

As concerns this clone: Other DNA sequences in this specimen translate into the identical CDR3. This chain connects TRBV7-2 to TRBJ2-7; TRBD2 agrees at 10 bases. Germline V gives CDR1 SGHTA, CDR2 FQGNSA. The junction had 6 bases not matched to a gene; V was cut back by 1 base and J by 3 bases. The CDR3 loop spans 16 amino acids. The CDR3 coding sequence is TGTGCCAGCAGCTTAGTCTCCGCTAGCGGGAGCTACGAGCAGTACTTC. Its translation: CASSLVSASGSYEQYF. Variable domain in full (rest from reference TRBV7-2 and TRBJ2-7): GAGVSQSPSNKVTEKGKDVELRCDPISGHTALYWYRQSLGQGLEFLIYFQGNSAPDKSGLPSDRFSAERTGGSVSTLTIQRTQQEDSAVYLCASSLVSASGSYEQYFGPGTRLTVT.

CDR3: CASSLLWGRKRGGETQYF. The CDR3 DNA reads TGTGCCAGCAGCTTACTTTGGGGAAGGAAACGCGGGGGAGAGACCCAGTACTTC. The chain joins TRBV7-6 to TRBJ2-5; 7 nucleotides match TRBD2. Trimming removed 2 bases from V and 4 bases from J; junction bases left unmatched: 16. The CDR3 has 18 residues. Germline CDR1 and CDR2: SGHVS and FNYEAQ. Full variable domain (remainder filled in from reference TRBV7-6 and TRBJ2-5): GAGVSQSPRYKVTKRGQDVALRCDPISGHVSLYWYRQALGQGPEFLTYFNYEAQQDKSGLPNDRFSAERPEGSISTLTIQRTEQRDSAMYRCASSLLWGRKRGGETQYFGPGTRLLVL.

The chain carries TRBV6-6 and TRBJ2-1, with D perhaps TRBD2 (6 bases). The V gene's germline CDR1 is MNHNY and CDR2 SVGAGI (reference sequence). There are 12 residues in the CDR3. The V gene lost 2 bases and the J gene lost 12 bases, with 11 bases spanning the gap. The CDR3 bases are TGTGCCAGCAGTTACGTGGGAGGTCGGCAGTTCTTC. Translation gives CASSYVGGRQFF.

This chain joins TRBV30 and TRBJ1-6, with D perhaps TRBD1 (6 bases). The CDR3 sequence is 14 residues long. The germline CDR1 and CDR2 sequences are GTSNPN and SVGIG (reference sequence). Deletions cut 3 bases from V and 5 bases from J, with 11 bases between. The CDR3 sequence: CAWRTGTNNSPLHF. In DNA, the CDR3 is TGTGCCTGGAGGACAGGCACCAATAATTCACCCCTCCACTTT.